Presented here are 21 T cell receptor beta chains from one specimen sequenced in a study of blood T cell repertoires in COVID-19. Libraries were prepared by immunoSEQ multiplex PCR; TCRdb keeps only in-frame clonotypes and omits some of them. Of fewer than 500,000 clones listed, about 89% were seen once; the top ten hold about 4.5%. Input material: peripheral blood. These TCRs come from a woman in her twenties or thirties with acute or convalescent COVID-19.

The CDR3: CASSGQHGYTF. The CDR3 bases are TGTGCCAGCAGCGGTCAACACGGCTACACCTTC. The V call is TRBV9, the J call TRBJ1-2; D is undetermined. CDR1 SGDLS and CDR2 YYNGEE come from the germline V gene. V was pared by 3 bases and J by 8 bases, with 8 bases between. CDR3 length: 11 residues.

This clone showed up just once. DNA of the CDR3: TGCGCCAGCAGCCAAGAAGGAGACGAGCAGTACTTC. It specifies CASSQEGDEQYF. The chain employs TRBV4-1 and TRBJ2-7, with no clear D. This CDR3 spans 12 amino acids. CDR1 and CDR2 from the germline V gene are MGHRA and YSYEKL. V lost 0 bases and J lost 5, with 5 bases in between.

The chain joins TRBV7-9 to TRBJ2-5; 10 nucleotides line up with TRBD2. Looked up from germline, CDR1 is SEHNR and CDR2 is FQNEAQ (reference sequence). This CDR3 spans 17 amino acids. J gave up 7 bases and V 0 bases, and 11 bases lay outside the gene matches. The CDR3 bases are TGTGCCAGCAGCTTAGCCCAACTAGCGGGGACGGGGGGGACCCAGTACTTC. Translating it yields CASSLAQLAGTGGTQYF.

This chain uses TRBV6-5 with TRBJ2-5; the D is unclear. V was pared by 5 bases and J by 5 bases, with 15 bases between. The germline CDR1 and CDR2 sequences are MNHEY and SVGAGI. CDR3 length: 14 residues. In nucleotides, the CDR3 is TGTGCCAGCAGTCCGGGTGCAGTCCAGGAGACCCAGTACTTC. This encodes CASSPGAVQETQYF.

With regard to this clone: In the same sample, other DNA sequences code for this CDR3. V is TRBV5-4 and J is TRBJ2-7; maybe TRBD2 (5 bases). V dropped 4 bases and J dropped 3 bases, with 11 bases sitting between them. Germline CDR1 is SGHNT and CDR2 is YYREEE (reference sequence). The CDR3 runs to 13 residues. The CDR3 nucleotides read TGTGCCAGCAGCCTAGGACGGGACTACGAGCAGTACTTC. Protein sequence: CASSLGRDYEQYF.

This clone was counted between two and nine times. This rearrangement joins TRBV5-4 to TRBJ2-7; 8 bases are shared with TRBD1. CDR1 is SGHNT, CDR2 YYREEE, per germline (reference sequence). The ends lost 4 bases at V and 5 bases at J; junction bases unmatched: 5. The CDR3 has 13 amino acids. The chain's CDR3 is CASSEAGGDEQYF. The CDR3 DNA follows: TGTGCCAGCAGCGAAGCAGGGGGCGACGAGCAGTACTTC. Together with reference TRBV5-4 and TRBJ2-7, the CDR3 gives the full variable domain: ETGVTQSPTHLIKTRGQQVTLRCSSQSGHNTVSWYQQALGQGPQFIFQYYREEENGRGNFPPRFSGLQFPNYSSELNVNALELDDSALYLCASSEAGGDEQYFGPGTRLTVT.

The chain combines TRBV3-1 (or the pseudogene TRBV3-2) with TRBJ2-3; possible D gene TRBD1, 5 bases. Trimming removed 1 base at V and 0 bases at J, with 11 bases between. Germline V gives CDR1 LGHDT, CDR2 YNNKEL (reference sequence). The CDR3 extends over 16 amino acids. The CDR3 DNA sequence: TGTGCCAGCAGCCAAGGACGGACAACTAGCACAGATACGCAGTATTTT. Encoded protein: CASSQGRTTSTDTQYF.

V is TRBV7-9 and J is TRBJ1-3, with unresolved D. V was trimmed by 3 bases and J by 0 bases, leaving 9 bases between them. CDR3 size: 15 residues. CDR1 and CDR2 (germline): SEHNR, FQNEAQ (reference sequence). The CDR3 protein is CASSFGSDSGNTIYF. The CDR3, as DNA: TGTGCCAGCAGCTTTGGGAGCGACTCTGGAAACACCATATATTTT.

CDR3: CASRATGPVPQHF. DNA of the CDR3: TGTGCCAGCAGAGCCACAGGGCCCGTACCCCAGCATTTT. This chain uses TRBV6-5 with TRBJ1-5; weak D call: TRBD1 (6 bases). V lost 6 bases and J 10 bases, leaving 16 bases between the germline ends. The CDR3 has 13 residues. In germline, CDR1 is MNHEY, CDR2 SVGAGI.

The chain recombines TRBV5-1 with TRBJ2-5; TRBD2 matches at 11 bases. V lost 0 bases, J lost 0 bases, and 7 bases stayed unmatched. The V gene's germline CDR1 is SGHRS and CDR2 YFSETQ. The CDR3 spans 18 residues. The CDR3 bases are TGCGCCAGCAGCTTGGGTTCTAGCGGGGGGTCGTACCAAGAGACCCAGTACTTC. Translating gives CASSLGSSGGSYQETQYF.

The rearrangement links TRBV18 to TRBJ2-3; D gene ambiguous. The germline V gene encodes CDR1 KGHSH and CDR2 LQKENI. V lost 2 bases and J lost 4, with 13 bases in between. The CDR3 length is 15 residues. This chain's CDR3 is CASSPMGPSPDTQYF. In nucleotides, the CDR3 is TGTGCCAGCTCACCAATGGGCCCTTCCCCAGATACGCAGTATTTT.

V is TRBV6-1 and J is TRBJ2-5, with a tentative D call TRBD1 (5 bases). The CDR3 contains 12 residues. The V gene's germline CDR1 is MNHNS and CDR2 SASEGT. V lost 2 bases and J 5 bases, leaving 6 bases between the germline ends. The CDR3, as DNA: TGTGCCAGCAGTGAACAGGGTGAGACCCAGTACTTC. Its translation is CASSEQGETQYF.

V gene TRBV19 combines with J gene TRBJ2-5; 8 nucleotides match TRBD2. J was trimmed by 2 bases and V by 4 bases; bases with no gene match: 6. The CDR3 contains 15 residues. Germline V gene lookup returns CDR1 LNHDA and CDR2 SQIVND (reference sequence). The CDR3 sequence: CASSTSGGPQETQYF. In DNA, the CDR3 is TGTGCCAGTAGTACAAGCGGGGGTCCTCAAGAGACCCAGTACTTC.

V is TRBV5-5 and J is TRBJ2-1; tentatively, D is TRBD1 (6 bases). CDR1 is SGHKS and CDR2 is YYEKEE in the germline V gene (reference sequence). Trimming removed 0 bases from V and 0 bases from J, with 10 bases in between. The CDR3 has 16 amino acids. The CDR3 protein is CASSLAGASSYNEQFF. Written as DNA, the CDR3 is TGTGCCAGCAGCTTGGCAGGGGCCAGCTCCTACAATGAGCAGTTCTTC.

This chain joins TRBV7-9 and TRBJ1-4; 11 nucleotides agree with TRBD1. CDR1 is SEHNR, CDR2 FQNEAQ, per germline (reference sequence). The CDR3 loop spans 17 amino acids. V gave up 5 bases and J gave up 7 bases; unmatched junction bases: 12. The CDR3 region is CASSVPHPGQGGEKLFF. In nucleotides, the CDR3 is TGTGCCAGCAGCGTCCCCCACCCGGGACAGGGGGGTGAAAAACTGTTTTTT. Variable domain in full (rest from reference TRBV7-9 and TRBJ1-4): DTGVSQNPRHKITKRGQNVTFRCDPISEHNRLYWYRQTLGQGPEFLTYFQNEAQLEKSRLLSDRFSAERPKGSFSTLEIQRTEQGDSAMYLCASSVPHPGQGGEKLFFGSGTQLSVL.

The CDR3 bases are TGTGCCAGCAGCCAAGCTAACTCTGCGGGGGCGCGGGGGGAGACCCAGTACTTC. Protein: CASSQANSAGARGETQYF. This rearrangement joins TRBV3-1 (or the pseudogene TRBV3-2) to TRBJ2-5; a weak D match, TRBD2 (7 bases). V lost 1 base and J 5 bases, leaving 23 bases between the germline ends. CDR1 is LGHDT, CDR2 YNNKEL, per germline (reference sequence). CDR3 length: 18 residues.

Only one count was recorded for this clone. The chain carries TRBV28 and TRBJ2-1; 13 positions agree with TRBD2. The V gene end was trimmed by 5 bases and the J gene end by 8 bases; junction bases not matched to a gene: 9. Germline lookup yields CDR1 MDHEN and CDR2 SYDVKM. This CDR3 region has 16 residues. For the CDR3, the DNA is TGTGCCAGCAGTAAAACCGGGACTAGCGGGGTGTATGAGCAGTTCTTC. It specifies CASSKTGTSGVYEQFF.

The chain links TRBV7-9 to TRBJ2-4, with 9 bases that match TRBD1. The CDR3 loop spans 14 amino acids. Germline V gives CDR1 SEHNR, CDR2 FQNEAQ (reference sequence). V trimming: 5 bases; J trimming: 10 bases; junction bases outside the gene matches: 9. The CDR3 DNA sequence: TGTGCCAGCAGCACATCGGACAGGGGAGGAATTCAGTACTTC. It yields the protein CASSTSDRGGIQYF.

The chain recombines TRBV5-4 with TRBJ1-2, with TRBD1 matching 7 bases. From germline, CDR1 is SGHNT and CDR2 YYREEE (reference sequence). V dropped 4 bases and J dropped 5; count of bases not matched to a gene: 14. The CDR3 extends over 16 amino acids. CDR3 nucleotides: TGTGCCAGCAGCGGACCCCGGACAGGTGACCTGTATGGCTACACCTTC. This codes for CASSGPRTGDLYGYTF.

The chain couples TRBV12-3 or TRBV12-4 to TRBJ2-3; no clear D. V was trimmed by 5 bases and J by 5 bases, leaving 8 bases between them. The CDR3 totals 12 residues. The CDR3 loop reads CASSLEVDTQYF. The CDR3 region has the DNA TGTGCCAGCAGTCTTGAGGTAGATACGCAGTATTTT.

The chain combines TRBV7-9 with TRBJ2-5; D not certain. Germline loops: CDR1 SEHNR, CDR2 FQNEAQ (reference sequence). The CDR3 has 15 residues. Trimming took off 1 base at V and 2 bases at J, with 11 bases between the two ends. In nucleotides, the CDR3 is TGTGCCAGCAGCTTAGGGGCCCCGGAACAAGAGACCCAGTACTTC. The encoded protein is CASSLGAPEQETQYF.